The 28 T cell receptor beta chains below were found in one sample sequenced in a study of cytomegalovirus exposure and HLA in healthy donors. Primers included in the PCR were 60 Vbeta and 13 Jbeta primers. TCRdb's table, derived via immunoSEQ multiplex PCR, lists solely in-frame clones and lacks some. Of about 99,000 clones listed, nearly 80% were seen once; the top ten hold roughly 5%. Sequences were obtained from PBMCs. These receptors were obtained from a man in his 60s in good health and CMV-seropositive.

The chain joins TRBV15 to TRBJ2-2, with 7 bases aligning to TRBD2. From germline, CDR1 is LNHNV and CDR2 YYDKDF (reference sequence). V shed 4 bases, J shed 2 bases, and the junction held 4 bases outside the gene matches. The CDR3 runs to 15 residues. The DNA for the CDR3 is TGTGCCACCAGCACCGGGGGGATTAACACCGGGGAGCTGTTTTTT. Residues: CATSTGGINTGELFF.

About this clone itself: Other DNA sequences in this specimen translate into the identical CDR3. The chain carries TRBV6-5 and TRBJ2-7; D possibly corresponds to TRBD2 (7 bases). The CDR3 runs to 15 residues. V gave up 0 bases and J gave up 4 bases, with 13 bases separating them. The germline gives CDR1 MNHEY, CDR2 SVGAGI. CDR3 sequence (DNA): TGTGCCAGCAGTTACTCGGGGGGGCGGGGGTACGAGCAGTACTTC. Translating it yields CASSYSGGRGYEQYF.

The rearrangement links TRBV5-1 to TRBJ2-2; 8 bases fit TRBD2. The CDR3 extends over 15 amino acids. Per germline, CDR1 SGHRS and CDR2 YFSETQ. V lost 2 bases and J lost 0; bases outside the gene matches: 0. The CDR3 spells CASSLAGANTGELFF. CDR3 nucleotide sequence: TGCGCCAGCAGCTTAGCGGGGGCGAACACCGGGGAGCTGTTTTTT.

This rearrangement joins TRBV5-1 to TRBJ2-5; 11 bases map to TRBD2. The germline gives CDR1 SGHRS, CDR2 YFSETQ. This CDR3 is 17 amino acids long. Trimming cost V 3 bases and J 2 bases; bases outside gene matches: 9. The CDR3 reads CASSSSGSSGGQETQYF. The CDR3 nucleotides are TGCGCCAGCAGCTCTTCGGGATCTAGCGGGGGGCAAGAGACCCAGTACTTC.

This rearrangement joins TRBV5-1 to TRBJ2-7; D gene ambiguous. Trimming shortened V by 0 bases and J by 6 bases, and 7 bases separated the two germline ends. The germline gives CDR1 SGHRS, CDR2 YFSETQ. There are 12 residues in the CDR3. For the CDR3, the DNA is TGCGCCAGCAGCTTGGAGCGAGGCGAGCAGTACTTC. This translates into CASSLERGEQYF.

This chain links TRBV7-6 with TRBJ1-1, with D possibly matching TRBD1 (5 bases). The CDR3 runs to 13 residues. V was clipped by 5 bases and J by 2 bases, with 9 bases between them. Germline-derived CDR1 and CDR2 are SGHVS and FNYEAQ. In DNA, the CDR3 is TGTGCCAGCAGCGCGGACATCAACACTGAAGCTTTCTTT. This sequence encodes CASSADINTEAFF.

The gene calls are TRBV6-5 and TRBJ1-5, with 7 bases aligning to TRBD1. V shed 5 bases and J 5 bases; nucleotides not matched to a gene: 3. CDR3 length: 13 residues. Germline-derived CDR1 and CDR2 are MNHEY and SVGAGI. The CDR3, as DNA: TGTGCCAGCAGTCCAGGGGGTGATCAGCCCCAGCATTTT. Translated: CASSPGGDQPQHF.

The table lists this clone with a few counts. The chain joins TRBV6-5 to TRBJ1-1; 7 positions match TRBD1. The J segment lost 9 bases and the V segment lost 4 bases, leaving 2 bases of the junction unmatched. The CDR3 contains 11 residues. CDR1 and CDR2 from the germline V gene are MNHEY and SVGAGI. The CDR3, as DNA: TGTGCCAGCAGTTCGGGACAGCAAGCTTTCTTT. As protein: CASSSGQQAFF.

A note on this clone: Different DNA sequences within this sample yield the same CDR3. The J gene is TRBJ1-1, the V gene TRBV2; the D gene is possibly TRBD1 (6 bases). CDR3 length equals 13 residues. V lost 5 bases and J 1 base, leaving 8 bases between the germline ends. Germline V gene lookup returns CDR1 SNHLY and CDR2 FYNNEI. The CDR3 DNA reads as TGTGCCAGCAGTCTACAGGGGAACACTGAAGCTTTCTTT. Translation gives CASSLQGNTEAFF. Full variable domain (missing parts from reference TRBV2 and TRBJ1-1): EPEVTQTPSHQVTQMGQEVILRCVPISNHLYFYWYRQILGQKVEFLVSFYNNEISEKSEIFDDQFSVERPDGSNFTLKIRSTKLEDSAMYFCASSLQGNTEAFFGQGTRLTVV.

This chain connects TRBV15 to TRBJ2-7, with D possibly being TRBD2 (6 bases). Germline assignment: CDR1 LNHNV and CDR2 YYDKDF (reference sequence). The CDR3 covers 17 residues. The V and J ends lost 0 bases and 3 bases respectively, with 18 bases between them. The CDR3 spells CATSRDKTGDRYYEQYF. CDR3 sequence (DNA): TGTGCCACCAGCAGAGATAAGACGGGGGACCGATACTACGAGCAGTACTTC.

The chain uses TRBV9 and TRBJ2-1; 9 bases align to TRBD2. Germline trimming cut 4 bases from V and 7 bases from J; bases unmatched to any gene: 9. Per the germline V gene, CDR1 is SGDLS and CDR2 is YYNGEE. The CDR3 has 15 amino acids. The CDR3 DNA is TGTGCCAGCAGCCCTCCCAGCGGGGGGTGGAATGAGCAGTTCTTC. It specifies CASSPPSGGWNEQFF.

There are a few counts of this clone. The chain recombines TRBV5-8 with TRBJ2-7; TRBD1 is a possible D gene (5 bases). The CDR3 is made up of 18 amino acids. V gave up 2 bases and J gave up 3 bases, with 24 bases separating them. From germline, CDR1 is SGHTS and CDR2 YDEGEE. DNA for the CDR3: TGTGCCAGCAGCTTCAGTGTTCGACAGCAGTCTTTGGGCTACGAGCAGTACTTC. This translates into CASSFSVRQQSLGYEQYF.

The chain uses TRBV6-7 and TRBJ2-3, with 7 positions matching TRBD1. TRBV6-7 qualifies as an ORF whose function is uncertain. CDR3 length: 16 residues. Trimming at V came to 9 bases and at J to 2 bases, leaving 14 bases not matched to a gene. CDR3 loop: CARIRSGGWDTDTQYF. As DNA, the CDR3 is TGTGCCAGGATCCGTTCAGGGGGATGGGACACAGATACGCAGTATTTT.

The chain carries TRBV2 and TRBJ1-2, with D perhaps TRBD1 (5 bases). The V gene's germline CDR1 is SNHLY and CDR2 FYNNEI. The CDR3 spans 13 residues. V lost 3 bases, J lost 5 bases, and 10 bases lay in between. The CDR3 DNA is TGTGCCAGCAGTGAGGTGGCAGGGTATGGCTACACCTTC. Protein sequence: CASSEVAGYGYTF.

This clone was counted a few times. The rearrangement joins TRBV5-1 to TRBJ1-1; maybe TRBD1 (6 bases). With 3 bases removed from V and 4 bases from J, the gap between germline ends came to 16 bases. Germline V gives CDR1 SGHRS, CDR2 YFSETQ. CDR3 length: 15 residues. The CDR3 reads CASSSLSGDGTEAFF. CDR3 sequence (DNA): TGCGCCAGCAGCTCTCTATCAGGGGACGGCACTGAAGCTTTCTTT.

A word on this clone: At one end the junction does not follow the germline gene, possibly because of a read error. The same CDR3 is also encoded by other DNA sequences in this sample. The J gene is TRBJ1-1, the V gene TRBV4-3; 7 bases map to TRBD1. Germline V gives CDR1 LGHNA, CDR2 YSLEER. The CDR3 contains 15 residues. The CDR3 spells CASSQLDRANTEAFF. CDR3 nucleotides: TGCGCTAGCAGCCAATTAGACAGGGCGAACACTGAAGCTTTCTTT.

This chain uses TRBV2 with TRBJ2-4; 15 positions agree with TRBD2. This CDR3 has 15 residues. Germline V gene data show CDR1 as SNHLY and CDR2 as FYNNEI. The V and J ends lost 4 bases and 9 bases, in that order; junction bases with no gene match: 4. The CDR3 protein is CASSGTSGGAIIQYF. In DNA, the CDR3 is TGTGCCAGCAGTGGGACTAGCGGGGGGGCTATCATTCAGTACTTC.

The genes are TRBV11-2 and TRBJ2-1; a possible D gene is TRBD1 (5 bases). The CDR3 is 13 amino acids. From germline, CDR1 is SGHAT and CDR2 FQNNGV. V lost 5 bases and J lost 11, with 16 bases in between. The CDR3 region has the DNA TGTGCCAGCAGCCGCAACCTCGACAGCAAGCAGTTCTTC. Protein sequence: CASSRNLDSKQFF.

The V call is TRBV29-1, the J call TRBJ2-1, with D possibly matching TRBD2 (7 bases). CDR1 and CDR2 (germline): SQVTM, ANQGSEA. CDR3 size: 13 residues. V lost 6 bases and J lost 7, with 16 bases in between. The CDR3 sequence: CSVGGGLWNEQFF. The CDR3 DNA is TGCAGCGTAGGGGGGGGCCTTTGGAATGAGCAGTTCTTC.

The chain combines TRBV5-1 with TRBJ1-6; TRBD1 aligns across 8 bases. The CDR3 covers 15 residues. V dropped 3 bases and J dropped 7; count of bases not matched to a gene: 6. Germline CDR1 SGHRS, CDR2 YFSETQ. CDR3 DNA sequence: TGCGCCAGCAGCTCGGCGACAGGGGTAAATTCACCCCTCCACTTT. Translation gives CASSSATGVNSPLHF.

This clone was observed a single time. The chain has TRBV7-3 and TRBJ1-1; D is undetermined. V was cut by 2 bases and J by 6 bases, with 16 bases left in between. The CDR3 totals 15 residues. CDR1 and CDR2 from the germline V gene are SGHTA and FQGTGA. CDR3 in amino acids: CASSLARGVVAEAFF. The CDR3 DNA is TGTGCCAGCAGCTTAGCTCGCGGGGTGGTTGCTGAAGCTTTCTTT.

The J gene is TRBJ1-2, the V gene TRBV30; 8 bases line up with TRBD1. V was pared by 8 bases and J by 2 bases, with 10 bases of the junction left unmatched. CDR1 and CDR2 (germline): GTSNPN, SVGIG (reference sequence). The CDR3 has 14 residues. The CDR3 here is CARDRTGWNYGYTF. CDR3 sequence (DNA): TGTGCCCGAGATAGGACAGGGTGGAACTATGGCTACACCTTC.

This sequence joins TRBV4-1 and TRBJ2-5; the match to TRBD1 covers 9 bases. The better agreement between TRBJ2-7 and the DNA end casts doubt on the J call. The length of the CDR3 is 13 residues. CDR1 and CDR2 from the germline V gene are MGHRA and YSYEKL. The CDR3 nucleotides read TGCGCCAGCAGCTACCGGGACAGGGCCGAGCAGTACTTC. Translating gives CASSYRDRAEQYF.

This clone showed up just a few times. The rearrangement uses TRBV7-8 and TRBJ1-4; perhaps TRBD1 as D (6 bases). This CDR3 spans 15 amino acids. Germline V CDR1 and CDR2: SGHVS, FQNEAQ. With 5 bases removed from V and 3 bases from J, the gap between germline ends came to 13 bases. For the CDR3, the DNA is TGTGCCAGCAGCCAAAGTCAGGGGTCTAATGAAAAACTGTTTTTT. It encodes CASSQSQGSNEKLFF.

This sequence joins TRBV27 and TRBJ1-3; no reliable D call. V shed 4 bases and J shed 0 bases, with 16 bases lying between them. This CDR3 comprises 17 residues. Germline CDR1 and CDR2: MNHEY and SMNVEV (reference sequence). CDR3 protein: CASSWITRASSGNTIYF. Written as DNA, the CDR3 is TGTGCCAGCAGTTGGATCACTAGGGCTAGCTCTGGAAACACCATATATTTT.

This clone was detected only once. The V and J genes are TRBV28 and TRBJ2-7; 7 bases line up with TRBD1. V was pared by 4 bases and J by 0 bases, with 6 bases of the junction left unmatched. Germline CDR1 reads MDHEN; CDR2 reads SYDVKM. CDR3 length: 15 amino acids. The CDR3 here is CASSSPGQDSYEQYF. For the CDR3, the DNA is TGTGCCAGCAGTTCCCCCGGACAGGACTCCTACGAGCAGTACTTC.

V is TRBV4-2 and J is TRBJ2-2; TRBD1 is a possible D gene (5 bases). Germline V gene sequence: CDR1 LGHNA, CDR2 YNFKEQ. This CDR3 comprises 16 residues. Trimming removed 0 bases at V and 2 bases at J, with 10 bases between. The CDR3: CASSQEGLVNTGELFF. CDR3 coding DNA: TGTGCCAGCAGCCAAGAGGGGCTAGTAAACACCGGGGAGCTGTTTTTT.

The chain uses TRBV7-8 and TRBJ2-7, with a tentative D call TRBD1 (6 bases). There are 16 residues in the CDR3. Germline assignment: CDR1 SGHVS and CDR2 FQNEAQ. Trimming removed 7 bases at V and 5 bases at J, with 24 bases between. The CDR3 loop reads CASIGPLRTGRHEQYF. The CDR3 coding sequence is TGTGCCAGCATTGGCCCTTTACGTACAGGGCGCCACGAGCAGTACTTC.